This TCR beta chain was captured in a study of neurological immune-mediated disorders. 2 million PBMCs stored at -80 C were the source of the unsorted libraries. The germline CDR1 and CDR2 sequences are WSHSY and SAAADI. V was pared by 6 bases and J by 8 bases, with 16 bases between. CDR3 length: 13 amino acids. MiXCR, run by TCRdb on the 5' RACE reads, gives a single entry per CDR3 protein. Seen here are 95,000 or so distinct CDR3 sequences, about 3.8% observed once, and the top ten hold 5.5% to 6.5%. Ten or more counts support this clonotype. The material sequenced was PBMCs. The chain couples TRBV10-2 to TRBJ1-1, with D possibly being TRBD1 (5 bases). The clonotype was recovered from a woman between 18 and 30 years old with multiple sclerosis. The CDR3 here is CASRGTGHPEAFF. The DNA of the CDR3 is TGCGCCAGCAGGGGGACCGGACATCCCGAAGCTTTCTTT.